This passage covers 9 T cell receptor beta chains from one sample sequenced in a study of shared clonotypes between healthy human individuals (dated by TCRdb to 2020 to 2021). Libraries were built with the immunoSEQ multiplex PCR assay. This immuneACCESS table, as held by TCRdb, lists in-frame sequences with V and J called but not all clones. Of the missing ones, under half trace to an unresolved V gene in checked studies; the others have no known cause. This sample comprises under 850,000 clones, 80% to 95% of them detected only once. The ten top clones hold approximately 25% of the sample. CD8 naive samples consisted of CD45RO-negative cells that were positively selected for CCR7, yielding a CD45RA+CCR7+ population without TemRA cells. The source material was naive CD8+ T cells sorted from blood. The cell subset or site label of this sample denotes: CD45RA+CCR7+. These receptor sequences come from a man aged 30-40 years in good health.

The chain carries TRBV2 and TRBJ2-3, with 14 bases aligning to TRBD2. Germline-derived CDR1 and CDR2 are SNHLY and FYNNEI. The CDR3 runs to 19 residues. Trimming took 6 bases from V and 2 from J; bases not matched to a gene: 13. The CDR3 sequence: CASRDPGLAGVKLTDTQYF. The CDR3 coding sequence is TGTGCCAGCAGGGACCCGGGACTAGCGGGAGTCAAGCTCACAGATACGCAGTATTTT.

Here the CDR3 DNA reads TGTGCCAGCAGTTACATGCAGGGTTGGGATACGCAGTATTTT. This translates into CASSYMQGWDTQYF. The J gene is TRBJ2-3, the V gene TRBV6-5, with a possible D match to TRBD1 (5 bases). The germline V gene has CDR1 MNHEY and CDR2 SVGAGI. There are 14 residues in the CDR3. The V end was cut by 2 bases, the J end by 6 bases, with 12 bases between.

This chain uses TRBV28 with TRBJ1-5, with D perhaps matching TRBD1 (6 bases). Trimming stripped 6 bases from V and 9 bases from J, with 18 bases between. Per germline, CDR1 MDHEN and CDR2 SYDVKM. The CDR3 consists of 14 residues. The CDR3 sequence: CASRSAGGQWPQHF. The CDR3 DNA is TGTGCCAGCAGGTCAGCGGGGGGCCAATGGCCCCAGCATTTT.

The chain uses TRBV7-2 and TRBJ2-7; TRBD2 is a possible D gene (6 bases). CDR3 length: 14 residues. The germline V gene has CDR1 SGHTA and CDR2 FQGNSA. With 5 bases removed from V and 4 bases from J, the gap between germline ends came to 15 bases. The CDR3 DNA reads as TGTGCCAGCAGCCAACCCGGGACTGGATACGAGCAGTACTTC. Translation: CASSQPGTGYEQYF.

The genes are TRBV6-6 and TRBJ2-2; possible D gene TRBD2, 5 bases. The CDR3 length is 14 residues. Germline V gives CDR1 MNHNY, CDR2 SVGAGI (reference sequence). V was shortened by 3 bases and J by 6 bases, with 11 bases between the two germline ends. CDR3 bases: TGTGCCAGCAGTTATTCCGCGGAGGCCGGGGAGCTGTTTTTT. Amino acids: CASSYSAEAGELFF.

The rearrangement uses TRBV27 and TRBJ1-4; no clear D gene. This CDR3 has 13 amino acids. Germline V lookup: CDR1 MNHEY, CDR2 SMNVEV (reference sequence). V was clipped by 5 bases and J by 10 bases, with 14 bases between them. CDR3 DNA sequence: TGTGCCAGCAGTACCGCGCGGAGTGGAAAACTGTTTTTT. It encodes CASSTARSGKLFF.

The rearrangement uses TRBV5-1 and TRBJ2-7, with D possibly being TRBD2 (5 bases). Germline V lookup: CDR1 SGHRS, CDR2 YFSETQ. The CDR3 loop spans 12 amino acids. Trimming pared 4 bases from V and 3 bases from J, leaving 8 bases between. CDR3 residues: CASSIRGYEQYF. CDR3 bases: TGCGCCAGCAGCATACGGGGCTACGAGCAGTACTTC.

This clone was counted only a few times. This chain links TRBV11-2 with TRBJ1-1; D not resolved. Germline CDR1 reads SGHAT; CDR2 reads FQNNGV. Trimming left V 5 bases short and J 0 bases short, with 4 bases between. This CDR3 has 12 amino acids. The chain's CDR3 is CASSQLNTEAFF. The DNA for the CDR3 is TGTGCCAGCAGCCAGCTGAACACTGAAGCTTTCTTT.

The J gene is TRBJ2-2, the V gene TRBV11-2; D is undetermined. The CDR3 spans 14 residues. The ends were cut back, 1 base at V and 5 bases at J, with 8 bases in the middle. Looked up from germline, CDR1 is SGHAT and CDR2 is FQNNGV. The chain's CDR3 is CASSLVVLTGELFF. The CDR3, as DNA: TGTGCCAGCAGCTTAGTTGTGTTGACCGGGGAGCTGTTTTTT.